Listed below are T cell receptor beta chains from one sample, sequenced in a study of T cells in Graves' hyperthyroidism and ophthalmopathy. A single record per CDR3 protein comes from TCRdb applying MiXCR to the multiplex PCR reads. The sample has roughly 250,000 distinct CDR3 sequences; 22% are singletons. Sequenced material: blood. The receptors stem from a young man with Graves' ophthalmopathy. The CDR3 runs from the conserved cysteine through the conserved F or W. Some rows mark clone size as missing; the rest say once, few, many or name a class of expanded clone.

j_gene	abundance	v_gene	CDR3aa
TRBJ1-2	many	TRBV28	CAILTGNYGYTF
TRBJ1-4	-	TRBV5-6	CAGSAPLDGNEKLFF
TRBJ1-1	many	TRBV13	CASSFGFVAEAFF
TRBJ2-2	few	TRBV7-7	CASSPGLTGTGELFF
TRBJ2-7	many	TRBV28	CATDMGSVYEQYF
TRBJ2-6	-	TRBV9	CASSDIGGAGANVLTF
TRBJ2-1	few	TRBV7-6	CASSSRTSGNTYEQFF
TRBJ2-1	many	TRBV5-4	CASGLWDRGDNEQFF
TRBJ2-7	many	TRBV6-5	CASSYVDRVIYEQYF
TRBJ2-2	-	TRBV15	CATSREPQNTGELFF
TRBJ2-1	few	TRBV28	CASRKQGNEYNEQFF
TRBJ2-7	few	TRBV20-1	CSAGTGREQYF
TRBJ1-2	few	TRBV11-2	CASSFTPGQDYTF
TRBJ2-3	many	TRBV7-7	CASSLELGRGTQYF
TRBJ1-1	many	TRBV6-6	CASSYSGVNTEAFF
TRBJ1-5	-	TRBV28	CASSLAGGYQPQHF
TRBJ2-7	many	TRBV3-1	CASSGGGRLYEQYF
TRBJ2-3	-	TRBV24-1	CATSDYRDRGTDTQYF
TRBJ2-1	-	TRBV30	CAHGSGITSGEQFF
TRBJ1-5	-	TRBV12-3/TRBV12-4	CASSLRTGALNQPQHF
TRBJ1-1	few	TRBV6-5	CASSYSGGGNTEAFF
TRBJ2-2	-	TRBV5-1	CASSGQGRTGELFF
TRBJ1-4	many	TRBV11-2	CASSLGREKLFF
TRBJ2-7	many	TRBV9	CASSVDQGGGGSVREQYF
TRBJ2-1	-	TRBV10-3	CAAGGTGSYNEQFF
TRBJ1-1	-	TRBV6-1	CASSPGGTDNTEAFF
TRBJ2-3	many	TRBV7-3	CASSLTGGAEDTQYF
TRBJ2-3	-	TRBV7-9	CASSSRGKGARDTQYF
TRBJ2-7	-	TRBV4-1	CANSQAPDRSYEQYF
TRBJ1-3	few	TRBV7-8	CASSLVEASGNTIYF
TRBJ1-1	-	TRBV9	CASSPQTGGNTEAFF
TRBJ2-7	many	TRBV11-2	CASSSSGGINEQYF
TRBJ1-4	-	TRBV28	CASSLGTGEGEKLFF
TRBJ1-2	few	TRBV15	CATSRDRDGYTF
TRBJ1-2	few	TRBV5-1	CASSLEAQGALGYTF
TRBJ2-7	many	TRBV18	CASSAGTNYEQYF
TRBJ1-1	-	TRBV7-9	CASSPQTGLNTEAFF
TRBJ2-2	many	TRBV2	CASSDLAGGTGELFF
TRBJ2-5	-	TRBV2	CASSPTSGPQETQYF
TRBJ2-1	-	TRBV30	CAWSSPGLHNEQFF
TRBJ2-1	many	TRBV11-2	CASSLVRLAGMTYNEQFF
TRBJ2-7	many	TRBV12-3/TRBV12-4	CASSLGSGQLSSYEQYF
TRBJ2-7	-	TRBV7-8	CACSWNRDFSYEQYF
TRBJ1-2	few	TRBV7-2	CASSRAGAPYGYTF
TRBJ2-1	many	TRBV11-2	CASSLDPSTRRNEQFF